This T cell receptor (beta chain) came from a study of cytomegalovirus exposure and HLA in healthy donors. Germline CDR1 and CDR2: SNHLY and FYNNEI. This CDR3 contains 14 residues. Trimming shortened V by 4 bases and J by 5 bases, and 12 bases separated the two germline ends. Data came from immunoSEQ multiplex PCR; TCRdb stores just in-frame clones and leaves some out. The table records some 170,000 clones, about 95% of them present only once. The clonotype comes from a young woman in good health and CMV-seronegative. This chain connects TRBV2 to TRBJ1-5, with a possible D match to TRBD1 (6 bases). The specimen was PBMCs. The CDR3 here is CASSAGGLYQPQHF. DNA of the CDR3: TGTGCCAGCAGTGCGGGGGGGCTCTATCAGCCCCAGCATTTT.